These 11 T cell receptor beta chains came from one sample sequenced in a study of CD8 T cells in ankylosing spondylitis. From the 5' RACE reads, TCRdb called clonotypes with MiXCR, one entry per CDR3 protein. The table includes a few hundred thousand distinct CDR3 sequences, over 15% detected once. Input material: blood, either unsorted or a sorted T cell fraction (not recorded which). These TCRs come from a male donor with ankylosing spondylitis or in good health (not recorded which).

A remark on this clonotype: At one boundary the junction diverges from the germline segment, which might be a read error. This chain joins TRBV5-6 and TRBJ2-5; no clear D gene. CDR1 SGHDT and CDR2 YYEEEE come from the germline V gene. CDR3 length: 13 residues. The DNA for the CDR3 is TGTGCCAGCGGCTTCGGGCAGCAAGAGACCCAGTACTTC. Translated, it gives CASGFGQQETQYF.

This clonotype was found many times. The rearrangement uses TRBV29-1 and TRBJ2-1, with unresolved D. The CDR3 sequence is 12 residues long. The germline V and J ends were trimmed by 5 bases and 5 bases, with 10 bases remaining between them. The germline V gene encodes CDR1 SQVTM and CDR2 ANQGSEA. In nucleotides, the CDR3 is TGCAGCGTTCACAGAACCAACAATGAGCAGTTCTTC. Translated: CSVHRTNNEQFF.

J is TRBJ2-7 and V is TRBV11-2; maybe TRBD2 (6 bases). The CDR3 loop spans 15 amino acids. The V and J ends lost 1 base and 4 bases respectively, with 14 bases between them. Looked up from germline, CDR1 is SGHAT and CDR2 is FQNNGV. The CDR3 protein is CASSLGAGILYEQYF. DNA of the CDR3: TGTGCCAGCAGCTTAGGGGCGGGAATCCTTTACGAGCAGTACTTC.

This sequence joins TRBV7-9 and TRBJ2-7; the D is unclear. Germline V lookup: CDR1 SEHNR, CDR2 FQNEAQ (reference sequence). V was pared by 3 bases and J by 6 bases, with 12 bases between. The CDR3 spans 13 residues. CDR3 loop: CASSFLGPREQYF. The CDR3 DNA is TGTGCCAGCAGCTTTCTAGGGCCCCGCGAGCAGTACTTC.

This clonotype was seen more than once but under ten times. The chain employs TRBV4-3 and TRBJ2-3; 9 bases align to TRBD1. The J segment lost 3 bases and the V segment lost 6 bases, leaving 4 bases of the junction unmatched. Germline-derived CDR1 and CDR2 are LGHNA and YSLEER. There are 14 residues in the CDR3. DNA for the CDR3: TGCGCCAGCAGTGCCGGGACAGGGACAGATACGCAGTATTTT. Translation gives CASSAGTGTDTQYF.

This clonotype was seen ten or more times. The genes are TRBV20-1 and TRBJ2-1; no clear D gene. V lost 7 bases to trimming and J lost 1 base, with 17 bases between them. The CDR3 has 15 residues. Germline V gene sequence: CDR1 DFQATT, CDR2 SNEGSKA (reference sequence). The CDR3 protein is CSVWATHRSYNEQFF. The CDR3, as DNA: TGCAGTGTATGGGCGACCCATAGGTCCTACAATGAGCAGTTCTTC.

About this clonotype itself: As the CDR3 is not closed by the conserved phenylalanine or tryptophan, this likely results from a read error. The chain has TRBV12-3 or TRBV12-4 and TRBJ2-7; D call uncertain. This CDR3 has 11 amino acids. The V end was cut by 11 bases, the J end by 4 bases, with 12 bases between. CDR3 in amino acids: CACILGYEQYS. CDR3 DNA: TGTGCCTGCATCTTGGGTTACGAGCAGTACTCC.

This clonotype was found many times. The rearrangement links TRBV5-8 to TRBJ1-5, with 8 nucleotides matching TRBD1. With 4 bases clipped from V and 6 bases from J, the junction kept 6 bases outside the gene matches. CDR3 size: 14 residues. Germline V gene lookup returns CDR1 SGHTS and CDR2 YDEGEE. The CDR3 is CASSPGQGGQPQHF. CDR3 DNA sequence: TGTGCCAGCAGCCCCGGACAGGGCGGTCAGCCCCAGCATTTT.

This clonotype turned up a few times. J is TRBJ2-1 and V is TRBV7-8; possibly TRBD2 for D (6 bases). The V gene's germline CDR1 is SGHVS and CDR2 FQNEAQ. Deletions cut 2 bases from V and 8 bases from J, with 16 bases between. The CDR3 has 15 residues. CDR3 amino acids: CASSLSPTSFHEQFF. For the CDR3, the DNA is TGTGCCAGCAGCTTATCGCCGACTAGTTTCCATGAGCAGTTCTTC.

This chain links TRBV7-9 with TRBJ1-3, with D possibly matching TRBD1 (5 bases). Per germline, CDR1 SEHNR and CDR2 FQNEAQ (reference sequence). The length of the CDR3 is 16 residues. Trimming left V 5 bases short and J 1 base short, with 15 bases between. As DNA, the CDR3 is TGTGCCAGCAGCATCCCGACAGTTAGATCTGGAAACACCATATATTTT. Translated: CASSIPTVRSGNTIYF.

The chain carries TRBV4-1 and TRBJ2-7; 7 bases match TRBD1. Germline V lookup: CDR1 MGHRA, CDR2 YSYEKL. The CDR3 extends over 15 amino acids. V was pared by 1 base and J by 5 bases, with 8 bases of the junction left unmatched. The DNA for the CDR3 is TGCGCCAGCAGCCAAGTAAGCAGGGGGAGTAACGAGCAGTACTTC. Residues: CASSQVSRGSNEQYF.